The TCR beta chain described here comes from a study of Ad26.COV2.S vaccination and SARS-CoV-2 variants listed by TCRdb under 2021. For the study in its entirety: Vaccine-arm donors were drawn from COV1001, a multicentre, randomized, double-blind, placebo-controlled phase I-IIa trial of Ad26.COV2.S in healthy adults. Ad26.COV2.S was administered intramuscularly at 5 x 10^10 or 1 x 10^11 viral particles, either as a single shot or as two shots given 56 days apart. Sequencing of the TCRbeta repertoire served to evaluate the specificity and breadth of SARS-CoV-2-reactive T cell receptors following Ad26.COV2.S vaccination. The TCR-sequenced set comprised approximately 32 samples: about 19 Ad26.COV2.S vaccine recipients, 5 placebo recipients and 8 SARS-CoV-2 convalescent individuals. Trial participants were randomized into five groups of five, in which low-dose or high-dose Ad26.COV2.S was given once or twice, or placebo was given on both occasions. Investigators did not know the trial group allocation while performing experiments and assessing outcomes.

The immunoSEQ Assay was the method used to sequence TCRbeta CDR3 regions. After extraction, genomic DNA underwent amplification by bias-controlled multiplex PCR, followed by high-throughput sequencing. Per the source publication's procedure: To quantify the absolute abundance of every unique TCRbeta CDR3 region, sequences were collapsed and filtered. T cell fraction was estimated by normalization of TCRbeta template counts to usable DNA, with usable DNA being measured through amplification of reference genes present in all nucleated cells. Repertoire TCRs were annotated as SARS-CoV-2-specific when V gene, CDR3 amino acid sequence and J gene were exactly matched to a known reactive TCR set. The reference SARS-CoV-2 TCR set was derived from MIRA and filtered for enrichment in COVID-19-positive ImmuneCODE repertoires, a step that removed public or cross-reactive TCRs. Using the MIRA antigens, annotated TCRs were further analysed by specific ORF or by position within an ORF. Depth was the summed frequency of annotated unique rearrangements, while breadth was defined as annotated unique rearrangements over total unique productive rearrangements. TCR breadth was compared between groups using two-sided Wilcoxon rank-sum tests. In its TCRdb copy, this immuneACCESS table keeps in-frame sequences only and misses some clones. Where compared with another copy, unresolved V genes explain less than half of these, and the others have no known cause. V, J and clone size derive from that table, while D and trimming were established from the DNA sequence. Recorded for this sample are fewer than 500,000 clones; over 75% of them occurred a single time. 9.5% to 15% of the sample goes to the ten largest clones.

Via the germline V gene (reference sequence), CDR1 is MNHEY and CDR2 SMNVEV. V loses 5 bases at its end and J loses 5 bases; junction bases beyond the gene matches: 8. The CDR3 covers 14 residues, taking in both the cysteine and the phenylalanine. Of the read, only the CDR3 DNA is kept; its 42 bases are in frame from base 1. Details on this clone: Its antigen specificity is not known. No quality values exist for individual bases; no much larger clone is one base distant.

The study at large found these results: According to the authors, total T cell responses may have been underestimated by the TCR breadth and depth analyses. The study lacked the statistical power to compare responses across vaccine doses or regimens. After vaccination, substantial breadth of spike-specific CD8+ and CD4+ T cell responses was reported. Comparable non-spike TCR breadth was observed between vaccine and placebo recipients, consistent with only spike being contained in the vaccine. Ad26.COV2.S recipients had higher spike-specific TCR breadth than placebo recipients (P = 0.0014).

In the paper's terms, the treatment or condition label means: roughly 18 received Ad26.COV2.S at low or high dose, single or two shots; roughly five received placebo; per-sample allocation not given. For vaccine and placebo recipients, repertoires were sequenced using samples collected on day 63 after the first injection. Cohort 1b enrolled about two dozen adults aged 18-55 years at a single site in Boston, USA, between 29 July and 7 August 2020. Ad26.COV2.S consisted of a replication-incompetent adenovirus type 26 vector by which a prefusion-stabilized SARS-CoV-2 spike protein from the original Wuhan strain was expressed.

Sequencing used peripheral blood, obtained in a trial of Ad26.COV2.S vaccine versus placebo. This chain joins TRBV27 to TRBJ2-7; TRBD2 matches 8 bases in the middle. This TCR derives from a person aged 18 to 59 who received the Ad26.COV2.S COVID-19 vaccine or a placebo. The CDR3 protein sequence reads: CASSRGGVPNEQYF. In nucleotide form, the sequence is TGTGCCAGCAGTCGGGGGGGGGTTCCAAACGAGCAGTACTTC.